The entry below gives a single TCR beta chain sequence along with its context. Trimming cost V 3 bases and J 5 bases; bases outside gene matches: 5. The CDR3 is made up of 14 amino acids. The germline gives CDR1 KGHSH, CDR2 LQKENI. The data derive from a study of control samples from healthy donors and cancer patients. Assay used: immunoSEQ multiplex PCR; TCRdb lists only in-frame clones, some missing. The sample records tens of thousands of clones, around 85% being singletons. The J gene is TRBJ1-2, the V gene TRBV18; 8 nucleotides match TRBD1. This clonotype originated in a woman aged 45-65 years with lung cancer. Source material: PBMCs. CDR3 sequence: CASSPSDREYGYTF. In DNA, the CDR3 is TGTGCCAGCTCACCTTCGGACAGGGAGTATGGCTACACCTTC.